This T cell receptor (beta chain) was documented in a study of shared clonotypes between healthy human individuals. The wider study: Per donor, CD8 memory used one plate, CD8 naive used two, CD4 memory used three and CD4 naive used three. Study-wide results and caveats: Sharing across four donors was highest in naive CD4 (around 5%) and lowest in memory CD8 (approximately 0.4%).

The V end lost 2 bases, the J end lost 3 bases, and 13 bases lay between the germline ends. Germline loops: CDR1 SGHRS, CDR2 YFSETQ. CDR3 length: 15 residues. Genomic DNA (from each subset) was split evenly across several immunoSEQ plates. Here immunoSEQ multiplex PCR was the method, and the copy in TCRdb shows in-frame clones only, minus some. Of about 2.3 million clones detected, over 90% appear once; the ten largest clones hold 0.35% to 0.45%. With regard to this clone: What it binds is not known.

This chain connects TRBV5-1 to TRBJ2-3; D assignment may be TRBD1 or TRBD2 (6 bases each). The sequence was obtained from a man between 18 and 35 years old in good health. Some clones in this sample may be carry-over from other donors' samples. Material: naive CD4+ T cells from PBMCs. Specified subset: CD45RA+ positively selected. CDR3 amino acids: CASSLVGGPTDTQYF. In nucleotides, the CDR3 is TGCGCCAGCAGCTTAGTTGGGGGGCCGACAGATACGCAGTATTTT.